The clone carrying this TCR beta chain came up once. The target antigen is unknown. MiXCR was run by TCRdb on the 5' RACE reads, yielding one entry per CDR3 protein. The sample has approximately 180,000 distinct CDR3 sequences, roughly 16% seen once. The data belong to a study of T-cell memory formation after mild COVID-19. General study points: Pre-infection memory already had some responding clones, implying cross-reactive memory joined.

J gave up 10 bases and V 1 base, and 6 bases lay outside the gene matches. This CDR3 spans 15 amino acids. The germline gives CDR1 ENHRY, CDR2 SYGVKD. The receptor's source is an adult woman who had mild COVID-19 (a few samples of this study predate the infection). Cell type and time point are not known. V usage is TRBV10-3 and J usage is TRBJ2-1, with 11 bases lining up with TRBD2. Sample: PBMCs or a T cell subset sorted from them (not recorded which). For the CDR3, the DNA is TGTGCCATCAGTGAGTTCCTAGCGGGAGGCGGGGAGCAGTTCTTC. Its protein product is CAISEFLAGGGEQFF.